The entry that follows covers one TCR beta chain sequence. Antigen unknown. This sample is part of a study of T-cell reconstitution after alpha-beta-depleted transplantation in children. Whole-study findings and limits: The origin of high day-60 TCRbeta diversity in some patients lay in surviving recipient T cells and thymic progenitors. Newly made T cells mostly supplied T-cell counts and diversity one year after transplant. Expanded clones from the graft, numbering several hundred, reportedly supplied alpha-beta T cells about two months after transplant.

Using unique molecular identifiers, the investigators prepared the TCRbeta library. TCRdb re-called the PCR reads with MiXCR, one entry per CDR3 protein. The sample yields 800,000 to 1,000,000 distinct CDR3 sequences, around 30% seen once. This CDR3 region has 19 residues. V shed 0 bases and J shed 4 bases, with 19 bases lying between them. CDR1 MGHRA and CDR2 YSYEKL come from the germline V gene. Sequenced here: PBMCs, mostly from graft donor cells, sampled 360 days after TCRalphabeta/CD19-depleted stem cell transplant. This chain links TRBV4-1 with TRBJ2-6; D remains unclear. This receptor was obtained from a boy younger than two who had a stem cell transplant for SCID, so the T cells may come from the graft donor. In DNA, the CDR3 is TGCGCCAGCAGCCAAGAGCATTTATCTCCCTCGGCCGGGGCCAACGTCCTGACTTTC. Its protein product is CASSQEHLSPSAGANVLTF.